The present T cell receptor (beta chain) was sequenced within a study of patients and donors after allogeneic stem cell transplantation. This clonotype was seen a single time. MiXCR, applied by TCRdb to the RT-PCR reads, yields one record per CDR3 protein. The profile shows more than 850,000 distinct CDR3 sequences, around 17% of them singletons. The CDR3 is made up of 15 amino acids. The TCR comes from a human donor who was either an allogeneic HSCT recipient or a stem cell or donor lymphocyte infusion donor (not recorded which). It is not recorded whose cells these are; they may come from a transplant donor. The source material was blood, either unsorted or a sorted T cell fraction (not recorded which). The rearrangement uses TRBV21-1 and TRBJ2-5; the table's D call TRBD1 went unverified against the DNA. TRBV21-1 is described as a pseudogene. CDR3 bases: TGTGCCAGCACCAAAGCCTCGCAGGGCCAAGAGACCCAGTACTTC. Its translation: CASTKASQGQETQYF.